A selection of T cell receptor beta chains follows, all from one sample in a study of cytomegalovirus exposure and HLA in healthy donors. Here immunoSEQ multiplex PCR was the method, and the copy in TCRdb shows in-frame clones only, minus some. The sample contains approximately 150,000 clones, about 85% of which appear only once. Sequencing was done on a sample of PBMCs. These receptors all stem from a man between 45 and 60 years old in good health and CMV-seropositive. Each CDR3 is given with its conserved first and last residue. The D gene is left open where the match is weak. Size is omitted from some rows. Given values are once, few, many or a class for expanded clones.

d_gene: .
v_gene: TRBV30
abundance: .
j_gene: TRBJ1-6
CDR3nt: TGTGCCTGGAGCCGGGGAATTGTTGATTCACCCCTCCACTTT
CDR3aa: CAWSRGIVDSPLHF

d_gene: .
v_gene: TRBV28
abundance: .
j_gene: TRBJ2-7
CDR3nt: TGTGCCAGCAGTTTAGGGGGGTACGAGCAGTACTTC
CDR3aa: CASSLGGYEQYF

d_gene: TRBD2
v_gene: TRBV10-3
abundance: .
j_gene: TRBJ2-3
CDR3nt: TGTGCCATCAGCCCGTGGGCTAGCGGGATCACAGATACGCAGTATTTT
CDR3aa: CAISPWASGITDTQYF

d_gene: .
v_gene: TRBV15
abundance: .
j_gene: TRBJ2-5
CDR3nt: TGTGCCACCAGCGCGGTGAGCCGGCGAGAGACCCAGTACTTC
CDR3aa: CATSAVSRRETQYF

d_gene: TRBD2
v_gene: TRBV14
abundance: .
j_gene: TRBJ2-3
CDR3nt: TGTGCCAGCAGCCACCGGATAGCGGGGCGCACAGATACGCAGTATTTT
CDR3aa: CASSHRIAGRTDTQYF

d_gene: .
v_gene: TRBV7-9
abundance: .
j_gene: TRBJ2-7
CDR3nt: TGTGCCAGCAGCTTAGACGTGGGAGCAATCTCCTACGAGCAGTACTTC
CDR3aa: CASSLDVGAISYEQYF

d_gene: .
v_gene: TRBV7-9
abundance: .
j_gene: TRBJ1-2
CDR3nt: TGTGCCAGCAGCCCCGGGACAAACTATGGCTACACCTTC
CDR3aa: CASSPGTNYGYTF

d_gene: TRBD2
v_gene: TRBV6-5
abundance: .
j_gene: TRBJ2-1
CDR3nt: TGTGCCAGCAGTAAAACTAGCGGCCTCTACAATGAGCAGTTCTTC
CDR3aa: CASSKTSGLYNEQFF

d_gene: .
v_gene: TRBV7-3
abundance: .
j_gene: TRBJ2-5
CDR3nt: TGTGCCAGCAGCTCTACAGGGTTGGGAGAGACCCAGTACTTC
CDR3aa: CASSSTGLGETQYF

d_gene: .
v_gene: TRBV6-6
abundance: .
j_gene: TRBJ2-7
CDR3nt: TGTGCCAGCAGTTACTCGGCGGATTACGAGCAGTACTTC
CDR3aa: CASSYSADYEQYF

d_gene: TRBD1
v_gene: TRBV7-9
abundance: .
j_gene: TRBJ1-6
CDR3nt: TGTGCCAGCAGCTTAGGGACAGGGTGGAATTCACCCCTCCACTTT
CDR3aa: CASSLGTGWNSPLHF

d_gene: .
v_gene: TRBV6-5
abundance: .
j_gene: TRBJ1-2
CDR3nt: TGTGCCAGCACTTCCCGGGGGGCGGGAGGCTACACCTTC
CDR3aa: CASTSRGAGGYTF

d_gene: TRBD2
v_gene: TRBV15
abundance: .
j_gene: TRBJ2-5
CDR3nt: TGTGCCACCAGCAGAGATCTCGGGGGGGAGACCCAGTACTTC
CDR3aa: CATSRDLGGETQYF

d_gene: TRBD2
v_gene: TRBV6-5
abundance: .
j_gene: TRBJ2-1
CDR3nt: TGTGCCAGCAGCCCGAGCGGGGCGGGGCAGTTCTTC
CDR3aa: CASSPSGAGQFF

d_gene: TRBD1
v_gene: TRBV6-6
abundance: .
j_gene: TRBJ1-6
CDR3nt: TGTGCCAGCGGGACGACAGGGTGGAATTCACCCCTCCACTTT
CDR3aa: CASGTTGWNSPLHF

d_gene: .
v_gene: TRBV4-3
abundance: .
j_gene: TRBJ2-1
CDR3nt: TGCGCCAGCAGCCAAGATAGGACGCATAAGGAGGGAGCCTACAATGAGCAGTTCTTC
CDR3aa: CASSQDRTHKEGAYNEQFF

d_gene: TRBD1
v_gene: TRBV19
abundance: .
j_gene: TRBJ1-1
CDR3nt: TGTGCCAGTAGTCCATATCAGGGACAGGGACCAGCTTTCTTT
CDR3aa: CASSPYQGQGPAFF

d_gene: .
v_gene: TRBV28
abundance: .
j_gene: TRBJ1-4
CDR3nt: TGTGCCAGCACCATTCTCGGGAACCGGAATGAAAAACTGTTTTTT
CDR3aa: CASTILGNRNEKLFF

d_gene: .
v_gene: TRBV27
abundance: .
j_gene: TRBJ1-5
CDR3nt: TGTGCCAGCAGTTTATCGGCAGGGGAAAATCAGCCCCAGCATTTT
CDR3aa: CASSLSAGENQPQHF

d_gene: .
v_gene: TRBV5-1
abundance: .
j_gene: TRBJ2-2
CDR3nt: TGCGCCAGCAGCTTGCGACAGAACACCGGGGAGCTGTTTTTT
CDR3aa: CASSLRQNTGELFF

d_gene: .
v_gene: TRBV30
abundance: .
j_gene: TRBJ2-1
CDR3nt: TGTGCCTGGAGTGTACCCCTGTCCCTAACCGGCAATGAGCAGTTCTTC
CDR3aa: CAWSVPLSLTGNEQFF

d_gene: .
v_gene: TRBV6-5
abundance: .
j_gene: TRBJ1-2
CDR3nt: TGTGCCAGCAGTTACGCACAGGGAGGCTACACCTTC
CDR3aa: CASSYAQGGYTF

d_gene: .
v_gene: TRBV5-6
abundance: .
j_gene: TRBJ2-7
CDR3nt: TGTGCCAGCAGCTTAGGATTCCAGGCAACCTACGAGCAGTACTTC
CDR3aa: CASSLGFQATYEQYF

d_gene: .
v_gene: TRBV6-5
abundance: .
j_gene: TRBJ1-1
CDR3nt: TGTGCCAGCAGTTCTAAACAGTTTACTTACACTGAAGCTTTCTTT
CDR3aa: CASSSKQFTYTEAFF

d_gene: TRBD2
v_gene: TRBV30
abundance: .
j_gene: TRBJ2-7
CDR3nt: TGTGCCTGGAGTGAATGGGGACTAGCGGGAGTCGAGCAGTACTTC
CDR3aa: CAWSEWGLAGVEQYF

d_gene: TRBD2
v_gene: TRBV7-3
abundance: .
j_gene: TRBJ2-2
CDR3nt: TGTGCCAGCAGCTCCTCACTAGCGGGGGGGACCGGGGAGCTGTTTTTT
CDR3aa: CASSSSLAGGTGELFF

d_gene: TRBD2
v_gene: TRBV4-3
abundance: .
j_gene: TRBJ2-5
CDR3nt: TGCGCCAGCAGCCAAGATGATATGGCTAGCGGGGGACGAGAGACCCAGTACTTC
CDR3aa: CASSQDDMASGGRETQYF

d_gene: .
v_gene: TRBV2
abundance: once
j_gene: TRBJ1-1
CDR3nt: TGTGCCAGCGGGCAAGAGGGGAACACTGAAGCTTTCTTT
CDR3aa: CASGQEGNTEAFF

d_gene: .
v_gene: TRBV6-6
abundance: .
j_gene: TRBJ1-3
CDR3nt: TGTGCCAGCGCTCCACAGGGCTACTCTGGAAACACCATATATTTT
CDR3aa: CASAPQGYSGNTIYF

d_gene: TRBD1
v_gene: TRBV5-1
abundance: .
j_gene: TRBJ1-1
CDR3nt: TGCGCCAGCAGCTCTCGGACAGGGAAGATGAACACTGAAGCTTTCTTT
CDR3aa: CASSSRTGKMNTEAFF

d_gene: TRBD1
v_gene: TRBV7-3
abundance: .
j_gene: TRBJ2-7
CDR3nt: TGTGCCAGCAGCTTGGACAGGGGAAGGGAGCAGTACTTC
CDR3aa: CASSLDRGREQYF

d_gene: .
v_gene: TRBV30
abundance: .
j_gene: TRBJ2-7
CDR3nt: TGTGCCTGGAGCGTACGTTACAGACAATCCTACGAGCAGTACTTC
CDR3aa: CAWSVRYRQSYEQYF

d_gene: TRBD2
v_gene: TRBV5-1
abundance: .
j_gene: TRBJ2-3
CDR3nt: TGCGCCAGCAGCTCAAACAAGCGGGGGGGCACAGATACGCAGTATTTT
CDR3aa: CASSSNKRGGTDTQYF

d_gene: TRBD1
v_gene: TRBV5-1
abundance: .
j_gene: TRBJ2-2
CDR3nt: TGCGCCAGCAGCACCGGACAGGGAGATGCCGGGGAGCTGTTTTTT
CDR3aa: CASSTGQGDAGELFF

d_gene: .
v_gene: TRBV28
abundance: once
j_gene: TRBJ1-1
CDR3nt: TGTGCCAGCCCCGGGTTGACGGCCCAGAACACTGAAGCTTTCTTT
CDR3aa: CASPGLTAQNTEAFF

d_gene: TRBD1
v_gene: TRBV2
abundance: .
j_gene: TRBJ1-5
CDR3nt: TGTGCCAGCAGCGGCCGGGACAGGGATCAGCCCCAGCATTTT
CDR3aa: CASSGRDRDQPQHF

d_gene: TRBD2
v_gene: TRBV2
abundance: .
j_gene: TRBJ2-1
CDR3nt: TGTGCCAGCAGGGACCCCTCCGGGACTAGCGGGTTCAATGAGCAGTTCTTC
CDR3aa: CASRDPSGTSGFNEQFF

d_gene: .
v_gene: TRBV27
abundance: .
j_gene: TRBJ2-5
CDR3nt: TGTGCCAGCAGTTTATCCGGGGTCGCGGCGGAGACCCAGTACTTC
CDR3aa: CASSLSGVAAETQYF

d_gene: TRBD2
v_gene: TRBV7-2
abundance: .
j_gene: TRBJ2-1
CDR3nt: TGTGCCAGCAGCCGACGACTAGCGGGGGGAAACAATGAGCAGTTCTTC
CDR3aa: CASSRRLAGGNNEQFF

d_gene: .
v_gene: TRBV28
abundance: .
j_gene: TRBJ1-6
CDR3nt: TGTGCCAGCAGTTTAGGACATGCCGGTTCACCCCTCCACTTT
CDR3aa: CASSLGHAGSPLHF

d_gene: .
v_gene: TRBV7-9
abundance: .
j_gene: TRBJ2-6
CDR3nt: TGTGCCAGCAGCCAAGCAGGCTTGGACTCTGGGGCCAACGTCCTGACTTTC
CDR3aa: CASSQAGLDSGANVLTF

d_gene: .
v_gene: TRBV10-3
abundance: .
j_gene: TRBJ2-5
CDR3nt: TGTGCCATCAGTGACCGGGGGAAAGAGACCCAGTACTTC
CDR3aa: CAISDRGKETQYF

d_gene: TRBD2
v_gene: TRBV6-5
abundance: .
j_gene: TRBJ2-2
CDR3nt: TGTGCCAGCAGGATAGCGGGAGCCACCGGGGAGCTGTTTTTT
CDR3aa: CASRIAGATGELFF

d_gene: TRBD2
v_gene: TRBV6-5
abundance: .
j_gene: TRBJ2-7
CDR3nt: TGTGCCAGCAGTCTCCGGACTAGCCCATTATCTCAGCAGTACTTC
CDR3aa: CASSLRTSPLSQQYF

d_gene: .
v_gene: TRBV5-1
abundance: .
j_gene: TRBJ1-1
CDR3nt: TGCGCCAGCAGCTTTGGGCAGGGAAGCGGGACTGAAGCTTTCTTT
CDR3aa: CASSFGQGSGTEAFF

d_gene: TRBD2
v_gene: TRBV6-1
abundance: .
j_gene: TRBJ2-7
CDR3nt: TGTGCCAGCAGGAGCGATGCGGGAGGGATGTACGAGCAGTACTTC
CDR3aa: CASRSDAGGMYEQYF

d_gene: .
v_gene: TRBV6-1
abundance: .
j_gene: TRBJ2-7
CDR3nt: TGTGCCAGCAGTGAATTCGAGACCCCAGGGTACGAGCAGTACTTC
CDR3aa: CASSEFETPGYEQYF

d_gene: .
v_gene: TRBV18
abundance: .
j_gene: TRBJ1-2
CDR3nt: TGTGCCAGCTCACAACAATATGGCTACACCTTC
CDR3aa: CASSQQYGYTF

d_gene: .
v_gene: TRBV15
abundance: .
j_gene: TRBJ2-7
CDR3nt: TGTGCCACGCGCCAGGGGCCCTACGAGCAGTACTTC
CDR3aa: CATRQGPYEQYF

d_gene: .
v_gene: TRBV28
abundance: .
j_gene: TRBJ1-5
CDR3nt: TGTGCCACCATCAGGGGACATCAGCCCCAGCATTTT
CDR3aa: CATIRGHQPQHF

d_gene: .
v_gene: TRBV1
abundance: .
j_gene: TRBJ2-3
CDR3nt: TGCACCAGCAGCCAAACCTCTACAGGGGTCCGGGGGCCAGATACGCAGTATTTT
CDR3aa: CTSSQTSTGVRGPDTQYF

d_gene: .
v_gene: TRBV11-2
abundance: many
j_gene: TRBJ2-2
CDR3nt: TGTGCCAGCAGCCCCCCAGGAGCGGGCACCGGGGAGCTGTTTTTT
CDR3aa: CASSPPGAGTGELFF